This entry features one T cell receptor (beta chain) sequence. In this sample, this clonotype turned up many times. No cognate antigen has been identified for it. Base qualities are not at hand, and no much larger clone is one base apart. Receptor amplification or capture employed RACE. The reads were generated on a NextSeq 500. During library preparation, unique molecular identifiers were attached to individual cDNA molecules so that TCRs could be counted quantitatively and reproducibly. From each blood RNA sample, both TCR alpha and TCR beta chains were sequenced. As for the original processing: The median number of TCRs per sample was over 85,000, ranging from roughly 23,224 to 700,000. The Decombinator software suite was used to annotate V, J and CDR3 in the TCR reads. For the PS versus PT1 abundance plots, all samples were subsampled to the same number of TCRs (28,000). TCRs were defined as expanded if absent before sensitization and observed at least eight times at the 2-week time point. TCRdb reworked the public reads: Q25 trimming with fastp, MiXCR clone assembly, productive beta chains retained. Rows are combined by CDR3 protein, so each entry shows the most common genes and DNA. TCRdb, not the authors, supplied the V and J calls. The sample data list just over 350,000 distinct CDR3 sequences, and around 6% of these were observed just once. About 5.6% of the sample belongs to the ten largest clones.

This sample is drawn from a study of human T cells and chemical hapten exposure (dated by TCRdb to about 2021). In terms of the full investigation: For sensitization, 2% DPC in acetone was applied to a roughly 2 cm by roughly 2 cm area of upper inner arm skin. Libraries were combined into a pool for sequencing, and differences in TCR yield between samples came mainly from small differences in library volumes within the pool. Blood was sampled from patients pre-sensitization (week 0) and at 2, 6 and about 24 weeks after DPC sensitization. The study tracked peripheral blood TCR repertoire changes in vivo during primary and secondary sensitization to the hapten diphenylcyclopropenone (DPC) in alopecia patients. Most of the patients in the cohort were female, and the cohort covered alopecia areata with under or over 50% scalp involvement, alopecia totalis and alopecia universalis. About 29 alopecia patients gave blood for TCR sequencing at one to four time points (pre-sensitization, 2, 6 and 24 weeks). Weekly therapeutic DPC doses were additionally applied to the scalp of patients throughout the roughly 24-week study period. Patch testing was done on the upper back using Finn chambers containing 0.01% DPC, and results were scored after 6 days according to International Contact Dermatitis Research Group standards.

The germline V gene sets CDR1 to LGHNA and CDR2 to YNFKEQ. For this chain, trimming is 1 base at the V end and 2 bases at the J end, and the number of junction bases without a gene match is 11. The CDR3 covers 19 residues, taking in both the cysteine and the phenylalanine. CDR3 DNA is the only sequence kept; it has 57 bases, read in frame from the first base. The study at large found these results: The number of TCRs above 1 in 1000 frequency did not change with DPC sensitization; there was no evidence of global repertoire structure alterations. Because every patient had alopecia, a presumed autoimmune disease, the patients' immune response might differ from that of healthy individuals. After repeated subsampling, the strength of the expansion versus patch-test correlation and the threshold at which it became significant changed. Expanded TCRs formed significantly more large CDR3 similarity clusters than pre-sensitization or healthy control sets, consistent with antigen-driven responses. Patch test score was positively correlated with the number of PT1 expanded TCRs, with significance at thresholds 8, 16 and 32 but not at 4.

This specimen's time point label, interpreted: patch test 2, 6 weeks after DPC sensitization. In light of the paper, this sample's treatment or condition label describes: therapeutic diphenylcyclopropenone sensitization with weekly scalp DPC. At every patch-test visit, the blood draw took place before the patch test was put on. To be eligible, patients had to be aged 18 to 70, diagnosed with alopecia and judged suitable for DPC therapy, while pregnant patients were excluded. Total RNA was extracted from unfractionated whole blood collected in Tempus Blood RNA tubes. Sequencing was performed on whole blood, taken in connection with sensitization to the hapten diphenylcyclopropenone (DPC). The chain employs TRBV4-2 and TRBJ1-5, with 10 bases in between that match TRBD1. The TCR was taken from a woman in her late teens or twenties with alopecia areata. Some clones in this sample may be carry-over from other donors' samples. The CDR3 reads as follows: CASSQAGRGTGDGNQPQHF. The sequence in DNA is TGTGCCAGCAGCCAAGCGGGCCGGGGGACAGGGGATGGCAATCAGCCCCAGCATTTT.